This T cell receptor beta chain stems from a study of CD8+CD57+ T cells in acquired aplastic anemia. Study-wide background: Healthy donor CD4+ samples were sequenced to a depth that averaged roughly 10 million reads.

From germline, CDR1 is LGHNA and CDR2 YSLEER. CDR3 length: 14 residues. V was cut by 2 bases and J by 5 bases, with 9 bases left in between. Overall study results and limits: Around 29 shared CD8+ CDR3s appeared highly expressed within patients' immunodominant clones. Researchers reported that CD8+ Simpson's diversity was not significantly different in patients versus controls.

This clonotype has at least ten counts. The target antigen is unknown. Profiles of TCR beta VDJ and CDR3 were generated from a genomic DNA template. Each CDR3 protein is one row after TCRdb ran MiXCR on the reads. The sample carries over 150,000 distinct CDR3 sequences, about half recorded once. The source is a human donor in good health, serving as a control. The material sequenced was sorted CD4+, CD8+, or CD8+CD57+ T cells (not recorded which) from PBMCs. The genes are TRBV4-3 and TRBJ2-2, with D maybe TRBD1 (5 bases). Here the CDR3 DNA reads TGCGCCAGCAGCCAATCCCAGGGAACCGGGGAGCTGTTTTTT. Its protein product is CASSQSQGTGELFF.